This T cell receptor (beta chain) was obtained from a study of blood T cell repertoires in COVID-19 (dated by TCRdb to about 2020). In the study overall: The collaborator samples originated in the United States, Italy and Spain and spanned the acute and convalescent phases of COVID-19. A de-identified subject ID, COVID-19 status, age in years and sex were almost always included in the sample metadata. The repertoires were made available in a free public database intended to serve as a resource for research on the immune response to SARS-CoV-2. The material from the prospective study consisted of cDNA or gDNA derived from T cells, B-cell-depleted T cells, or PBMCs. The samples were drawn from the first 160 participants of the ongoing ImmuneRACE study and from 950 to 1,500 subjects provided by 6 global collaborators. Where HLA class I and class II types were available, the types were taken from metadata supplied by the sample provider, not from assay-based typing. Deeply sampled blood TCRbeta repertoires from subjects exposed to, actively infected with, or recovered from COVID-19 were included in the dataset.

This clone was detected once. It has no known antigen specificity. No base quality information exists; no much larger clone differs at one position. TCRbeta CDR3 regions were amplified from genomic DNA using the immunoSEQ Assay, a bias-controlled multiplex PCR. The paper's processing steps were these. The number of nucleated cells in each sample was estimated from the amplification of reference gene primers within the assay. To quantify the absolute abundance of each unique TCRbeta CDR3 rearrangement, sequence reads were collapsed and filtered. For each sample, productive Simpson clonality was calculated as the square root of Simpson's diversity index across productive rearrangements. TCRdb limited this immuneACCESS table to in-frame rearrangements with V and J called. A share of clones is missing; checked studies link under half to unresolved V genes, and the rest is unexplained. From that table come the V and J calls and clone size; the DNA was used to work out D and trimming. Across this sample there are some 200,000 clones, with roughly 86% seen only once. The ten largest clonotypes hold 7% of the sample.

The study at large found these results: The quantity of clinical and demographic metadata differed by source and by participant and was supplied without curation.

The cysteine opens and the phenylalanine closes a CDR3 of 16 amino acids. Only the CDR3 portion is preserved as DNA: 48 bases, with reading frame beginning at the first base. In the germline V gene (reference sequence), CDR1 corresponds to SGHNT and CDR2 to YYREEE. V drops 1 base and J drops 9 bases, leaving 20 bases in between. Collaborating institutions collected whole blood in K2EDTA tubes following their own protocols. For TCRbeta analysis, collaborators shipped samples as frozen whole blood, isolated PBMCs, or DNA extracted from either of those sample types. This receptor was taken from a woman aged 80 or over in a cohort sampled during active or convalescent COVID-19. This chain is built from TRBV5-4 and TRBJ1-5, with no reliable assignment of the D segment. Sequencing was done on a sample of peripheral blood. This receptor carries the CDR3 CASSLSYFSLRRPQHF. The DNA sequence is TGTGCCAGCAGCTTGTCCTATTTTTCCCTAAGGAGGCCCCAGCATTTT.